This TCR beta chain came from a study of T cell repertoires in cytomegalovirus infection (dated by TCRdb to about 2019). Regarding the research as a whole: Because public TCR beta signatures pointed to carriage of CMV infection together with the matching HLA type, the HLA type of each donor mattered for the analysis.

The germline V gene provides CDR1 MDHEN and CDR2 SYDVKM. Trimming accounts for 3 bases at V and 4 bases at J, while the number of junction bases matched to no gene is 6. The CDR3 runs 15 residues from the cysteine to the phenylalanine. CDR3 DNA only is kept here, 45 bases in frame from base 1. The paper's findings and limits, for the study overall: The ex vivo response was dominated by HLA-C-restricted CMV-specific TCR beta clonotypes, which also provided the single most frequent clonotype in two of eight donors. In both this cohort and an independent cohort of several hundred donors, the cumulative frequency of public TCR beta family members distinguished carriers of CMV infection plus the relevant HLA type.

This clonotype has just a few counts. This receptor's antigen is unknown. Base qualities are not recorded, but no much larger clone differs from it by a single base. The listed sequencing device is Illumina HiSeq 1500. TCRdb reanalyzed the raw reads on its own, using fastp at Q25 for trimming and MiXCR for clone calling, and kept in-frame beta chains. Rows are combined by CDR3 protein, so each entry shows the most common genes and DNA. The sample table shows about 150,000 distinct CDR3 sequences, and 20% to 25% are seen once. The ten largest clones represent around 9.9% of the sample. Recombination connected TRBV28 to TRBJ2-5; the junction holds 9 bases that match TRBD2. The sequenced sample was PBMCs. This receptor was identified in a human donor in good health (CMV status not recorded). Some clones in this sample may be carry-over from other donors' samples. The nucleotide sequence reads TGTGCCAGCAGTTTCCTGGCGGGAGGGTCAGAGACCCAGTACTTC. Its product reads: CASSFLAGGSETQYF.